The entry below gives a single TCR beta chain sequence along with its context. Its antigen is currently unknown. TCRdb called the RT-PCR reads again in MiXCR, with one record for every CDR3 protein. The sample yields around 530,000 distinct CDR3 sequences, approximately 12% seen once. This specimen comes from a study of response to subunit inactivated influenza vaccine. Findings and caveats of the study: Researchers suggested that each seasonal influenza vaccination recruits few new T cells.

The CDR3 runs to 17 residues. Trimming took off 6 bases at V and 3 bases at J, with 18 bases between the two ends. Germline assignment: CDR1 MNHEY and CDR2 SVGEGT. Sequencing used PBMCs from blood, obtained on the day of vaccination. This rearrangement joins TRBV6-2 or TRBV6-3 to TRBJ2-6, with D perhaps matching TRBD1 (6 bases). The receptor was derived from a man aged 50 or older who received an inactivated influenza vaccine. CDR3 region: CASSETSGTYGANVLTF. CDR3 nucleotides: TGTGCCAGCAGCGAAACCTCCGGGACATATGGGGCCAACGTCCTGACTTTC.